The 21 T cell receptor beta chains in this list originate from one sample, sequenced in a study of T cell repertoires in cytomegalovirus infection. TCRdb independently ran MiXCR on the reads; one entry per CDR3 protein. The data hold roughly 250,000 distinct CDR3 sequences, with approximately 22% observed a single time. The sequenced sample consisted of CD8+ T cells from PBMCs. The receptors stem from a human donor in good health (CMV status not recorded). Some clones in this sample may be carry-over from other donors' samples.

This clonotype was recorded many times. The V gene is TRBV29-1, the J gene TRBJ2-3, with a weak D call TRBD2 (7 bases). Germline loops: CDR1 SQVTM, CDR2 ANQGSEA. V was cut by 2 bases and J by 3 bases, with 12 bases left in between. The CDR3 covers 14 residues. The DNA for the CDR3 is TGCAGCGTTGAACAAGGGGGGGTTACAGATACGCAGTATTTT. Its translation is CSVEQGGVTDTQYF.

This clonotype appeared many times. The CDR3 loop is CASSYGTGTGELFF. CDR3 nucleotide sequence: TGTGCCAGCAGCTATGGGACCGGCACCGGGGAGCTGTTTTTT. The rearrangement joins TRBV7-3 to TRBJ2-2, with D tentatively TRBD1 or TRBD2 (5 bases each). This CDR3 is 14 amino acids long. Germline V gives CDR1 SGHTA, CDR2 FQGTGA. Trimming stripped 4 bases from V and 4 bases from J, with 10 bases between.

There are a few counts of this clonotype. The rearrangement joins TRBV12-3 or TRBV12-4 to TRBJ2-3, with D uncertain. Trimming removed 6 bases from V and 6 bases from J, with 13 bases in between. CDR3 length: 13 amino acids. In DNA, the CDR3 is TGTGCCAGCAGCATGGACGTAGAGGATACGCAGTATTTT. Translated: CASSMDVEDTQYF.

The chain employs TRBV29-1 and TRBJ2-7; 9 bases map to TRBD1. J gave up 4 bases and V 5 bases, and 6 bases lay outside the gene matches. The CDR3 is made up of 13 amino acids. Germline CDR1 SQVTM, CDR2 ANQGSEA. CDR3 nucleotides: TGCAGCGTTAGGGGGACAGGGACGTACGAGCAGTACTTC. Protein sequence: CSVRGTGTYEQYF.

The sample holds a few counts of this clonotype. The chain joins TRBV7-4 to TRBJ1-4; D call uncertain. CDR1 and CDR2 from the germline V gene are SGHVT and SQSDAQ. The CDR3 consists of 12 residues. With 5 bases removed from V and 8 bases from J, the gap between germline ends came to 9 bases. CDR3 amino acids: CASSPSGEKLFF. The CDR3 nucleotides read TGTGCCAGCAGCCCAAGCGGGGAAAAACTGTTTTTT.

V is TRBV7-9 and J is TRBJ2-3; 8 bases match TRBD1. V lost 3 bases to trimming and J lost 3 bases; unmatched junction nucleotides: 5. Germline-derived CDR1 and CDR2 are SEHNR and FQNEAQ (reference sequence). This CDR3 spans 15 amino acids. The CDR3 loop is CASSFAGGSTDTQYF. The CDR3 coding sequence is TGTGCCAGCAGCTTTGCAGGGGGCTCGACAGATACGCAGTATTTT.

This clonotype was detected only a few times. The chain combines TRBV5-4 with TRBJ2-3; 9 bases line up with TRBD2. The CDR3 spans 16 residues. Per germline, CDR1 SGHNT and CDR2 YYREEE (reference sequence). V shed 3 bases and J 2 bases; nucleotides not matched to a gene: 7. In DNA, the CDR3 is TGTGCCAGCAGCTGGGGACTAGCCTACTCCACAGATACGCAGTATTTT. It translates to CASSWGLAYSTDTQYF.

This chain links TRBV4-1 with TRBJ1-1; D is ambiguous. Germline assignment: CDR1 MGHRA and CDR2 YSYEKL. V was pared by 1 base and J by 0 bases, with 9 bases between. The CDR3 extends over 15 amino acids. This CDR3 is CASSQAPGMNTEAFF. Here the CDR3 DNA reads TGCGCCAGCAGCCAAGCTCCGGGGATGAACACTGAAGCTTTCTTT.

The table lists this clonotype with many counts. This CDR3 reads CASSRDRANTGELFF. CDR3 in DNA: TGTGCCAGCAGTAGGGACAGAGCGAACACCGGGGAGCTGTTTTTT. V and J are TRBV6-2 or TRBV6-3 and TRBJ2-2; 7 nucleotides agree with TRBD1. J gave up 0 bases and V 5 bases, and 3 bases lay outside the gene matches. Germline CDR1 MNHEY, CDR2 SVGEGT. The CDR3 length is 15 residues.

This clonotype was detected ten times or more. The rearrangement joins TRBV7-2 to TRBJ1-1; D is unresolved. The CDR3 runs to 14 residues. Trimming removed 5 bases at V and 5 bases at J, with 15 bases between. Germline CDR1 reads SGHTA; CDR2 reads FQGNSA. The chain's CDR3 is CASSPIYRATEAFF. The CDR3 bases are TGTGCCAGCAGCCCAATTTACAGAGCGACTGAAGCTTTCTTT.

This clonotype has just a few counts. V is TRBV6-5 and J is TRBJ2-3, with D perhaps matching TRBD1 (5 bases). The CDR3 is made up of 17 amino acids. The ends were cut back, 4 bases at V and 3 bases at J, with 20 bases in the middle. CDR1 and CDR2 (germline): MNHEY, SVGAGI. The DNA of the CDR3 is TGTGCCAGCAGTTCTCTACGCCAGGGCGAAGGAACAGATACGCAGTATTTT. Protein sequence: CASSSLRQGEGTDTQYF.

This clonotype was recorded a few times. The chain recombines TRBV12-3 or TRBV12-4 with TRBJ2-2; D call uncertain. Trimming shortened V by 5 bases and J by 7 bases, and 11 bases separated the two germline ends. CDR3 size: 13 residues. The CDR3 loop reads CASSQVLGGELFF. The DNA for the CDR3 is TGTGCCAGCAGTCAAGTACTGGGCGGGGAGCTGTTTTTT.

The rearrangement uses TRBV4-2 and TRBJ2-3; D may be TRBD1 (5 bases). V gave up 0 bases and J gave up 4 bases, with 17 bases separating them. The CDR3 contains 17 residues. Germline V gives CDR1 LGHNA, CDR2 YNFKEQ. This chain's CDR3 is CASSQDLQVELPDTQYF. The CDR3 DNA reads TGTGCCAGCAGCCAAGACCTACAGGTCGAACTCCCAGATACGCAGTATTTT.

The chain links TRBV11-3 to TRBJ2-1; no clear D gene. Germline CDR1 SGHNT, CDR2 YENEEA. V gave up 0 bases and J gave up 2 bases, with 8 bases separating them. The CDR3 length is 15 residues. As DNA, the CDR3 is TGTGCCAGCAGCTTAGACGGGCCCGCCTACAATGAGCAGTTCTTC. Its translation is CASSLDGPAYNEQFF.

This clonotype was counted ten times or more. The chain joins TRBV5-8 to TRBJ2-5; 11 nucleotides line up with TRBD1. The CDR3 sequence is 16 residues long. Germline CDR1 SGHTS, CDR2 YDEGEE. After removal of 4 bases from V and 5 bases from J, the junction contained 10 bases not matched to a gene. The CDR3 DNA sequence: TGTGCCAGCAGCCGGACAGGGGGCGTATTCATGGAGACCCAGTACTTC. Residues: CASSRTGGVFMETQYF.

V usage is TRBV7-9 and J usage is TRBJ2-7; either TRBD1 or TRBD2 may supply D (7 bases each). V lost 5 bases and J lost 4, with 18 bases in between. Germline V gene sequence: CDR1 SEHNR, CDR2 FQNEAQ (reference sequence). This CDR3 contains 15 residues. The CDR3 DNA is TGTGCCAGCAGCCCCACCGGGCAGGGGGGGTACGAGCAGTACTTC. Its translation is CASSPTGQGGYEQYF.

The chain joins TRBV12-3 or TRBV12-4 to TRBJ2-2, with TRBD2 matching 9 bases. V trimming: 5 bases; J trimming: 3 bases; junction bases outside the gene matches: 7. This CDR3 is 16 amino acids long. CDR3: CASSRSGGPHTGELFF. Written as DNA, the CDR3 is TGTGCCAGCAGTCGAAGCGGGGGGCCACACACCGGGGAGCTGTTTTTT.

Regarding this clonotype: One end of the junction does not line up with germline, which may come from a read error. The rearrangement links TRBV20-1 to TRBJ2-2, with unresolved D. The germline gives CDR1 DFQATT, CDR2 SNEGSKA (reference sequence). This CDR3 comprises 15 residues. The CDR3 region has the DNA TGCAGTGCTAGAGAGTGGGGAATGGTCACCAGGGAGCTGTTTTTT. It codes for CSAREWGMVTRELFF.

The CDR3 is CASKRGAYNEQFF. CDR3 nucleotides: TGTGCCAGTAAGCGGGGGGCCTACAATGAGCAGTTCTTC. The gene calls are TRBV19 and TRBJ2-1; 9 nucleotides agree with TRBD2. This CDR3 has 13 residues. V gave up 7 bases and J gave up 2 bases; unmatched junction bases: 0. Per germline, CDR1 LNHDA and CDR2 SQIVND (reference sequence).

Many counts were recorded for this clonotype. This chain links TRBV6-6 with TRBJ2-1, with D unresolved. Germline V gene lookup returns CDR1 MNHNY and CDR2 SVGAGI (reference sequence). V was shortened by 11 bases and J by 0 bases, with 14 bases between the two germline ends. The CDR3 sequence is 14 residues long. CDR3 amino acids: CAGSRANSYNEQFF. CDR3 in DNA: TGTGCCGGAAGCCGGGCTAACTCCTACAATGAGCAGTTCTTC.

J is TRBJ1-2 and V is TRBV29-1; weak D call: TRBD1 (5 bases). CDR3 length: 11 amino acids. With 8 bases removed from V and 4 bases from J, the gap between germline ends came to 11 bases. The germline gives CDR1 SQVTM, CDR2 ANQGSEA. As DNA, the CDR3 is TGCAGCCCCGGGACCTTCTATGGCTACACCTTC. Its protein is CSPGTFYGYTF.